Below, 5 T cell receptor beta chains from the same sample are listed, as sequenced in a study of cytomegalovirus exposure and HLA in healthy donors. Vbeta (60) and Jbeta (13) primers were used in the PCR. TCRdb keeps only in-frame clones here, not all; method: immunoSEQ multiplex PCR. This sample has around 130,000 clones, with about 74% found just once. Source material: PBMCs. These receptor sequences come from a woman aged 50 to 65 in good health and CMV-seropositive.

This clone came up a few times. The chain has TRBV9 and TRBJ1-6; TRBD1 might be the D (5 bases). Trimming removed 0 bases from V and 7 bases from J, with 11 bases in between. Looked up from germline, CDR1 is SGDLS and CDR2 is YYNGEE. The CDR3 runs 15 residues. CDR3 bases: TGTGCCAGCAGCGTAGAGGGGAGGGAGAATTCACCCCTCCACTTT. Amino acids: CASSVEGRENSPLHF.

This clone was counted only a few times. The chain employs TRBV2 and TRBJ1-2; no reliable D call. V lost 4 bases to trimming and J lost 0 bases, with 12 bases between them. Per germline, CDR1 SNHLY and CDR2 FYNNEI. The CDR3 length is 15 residues. The CDR3: CASSGESLSNYGYTF. The CDR3 DNA sequence: TGTGCCAGCAGTGGTGAGAGCCTTTCTAACTATGGCTACACCTTC. The whole variable domain, filled in from reference TRBV2 and TRBJ1-2, reads EPEVTQTPSHQVTQMGQEVILRCVPISNHLYFYWYRQILGQKVEFLVSFYNNEISEKSEIFDDQFSVERPDGSNFTLKIRSTKLEDSAMYFCASSGESLSNYGYTFGSGTRLTVV.

The V gene is TRBV7-2, the J gene TRBJ2-5; 12 bases match TRBD1. CDR3 length equals 14 residues. V was pared by 5 bases and J by 4 bases, with 2 bases of the junction left unmatched. Germline V lookup: CDR1 SGHTA, CDR2 FQGNSA. The CDR3 DNA sequence: TGTGCCAGCAGCAGGGACAGGGGGCTAGAGACCCAGTACTTC. Translation: CASSRDRGLETQYF.

The chain uses TRBV30 and TRBJ1-2, with 8 bases matching TRBD1. After removal of 3 bases from V and 4 bases from J, the junction contained 4 bases not matched to a gene. The CDR3 totals 13 residues. The germline V gene has CDR1 GTSNPN and CDR2 SVGIG (reference sequence). CDR3 nucleotides: TGTGCCTGGAGCCAGGACAGGGCCTATGGCTACACCTTC. The encoded protein is CAWSQDRAYGYTF.

The chain has TRBV7-9 and TRBJ2-7; 9 positions match TRBD1. This CDR3 contains 15 residues. Germline V gene data show CDR1 as SEHNR and CDR2 as FQNEAQ (reference sequence). V was clipped by 0 bases and J by 5 bases; unmatched bases: 5. This CDR3 is CASSLAGTGSHEQYF. The CDR3 coding sequence is TGTGCCAGCAGCTTAGCCGGGACAGGGTCCCACGAGCAGTACTTC.